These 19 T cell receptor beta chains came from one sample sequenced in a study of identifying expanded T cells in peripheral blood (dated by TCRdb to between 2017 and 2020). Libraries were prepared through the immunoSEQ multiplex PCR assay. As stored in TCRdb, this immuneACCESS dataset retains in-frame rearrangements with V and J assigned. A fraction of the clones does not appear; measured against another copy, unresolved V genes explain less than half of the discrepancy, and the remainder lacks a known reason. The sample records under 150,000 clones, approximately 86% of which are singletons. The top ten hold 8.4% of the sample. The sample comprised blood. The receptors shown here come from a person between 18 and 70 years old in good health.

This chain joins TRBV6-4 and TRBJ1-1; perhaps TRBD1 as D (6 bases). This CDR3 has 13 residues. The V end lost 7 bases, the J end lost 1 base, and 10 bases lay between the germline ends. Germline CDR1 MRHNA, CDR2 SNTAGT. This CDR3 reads CASKGGRNTEAFF. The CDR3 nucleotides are TGTGCCAGCAAGGGGGGCCGGAACACTGAAGCTTTCTTT.

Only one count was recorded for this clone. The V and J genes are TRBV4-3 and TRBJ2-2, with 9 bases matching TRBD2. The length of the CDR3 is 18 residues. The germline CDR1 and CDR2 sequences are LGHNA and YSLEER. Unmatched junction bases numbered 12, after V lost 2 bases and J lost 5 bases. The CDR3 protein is CASSQLPGSGGQTGELFF. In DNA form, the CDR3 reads TGCGCCAGCAGCCAACTTCCCGGTAGCGGGGGACAAACCGGGGAGCTGTTTTTT.

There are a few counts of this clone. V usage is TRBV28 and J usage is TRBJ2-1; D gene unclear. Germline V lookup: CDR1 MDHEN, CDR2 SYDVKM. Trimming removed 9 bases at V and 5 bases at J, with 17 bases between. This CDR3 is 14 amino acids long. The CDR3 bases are TGTGCCAGTCTCTCCACGGGCCTCAACAATGAGCAGTTCTTC. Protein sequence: CASLSTGLNNEQFF.

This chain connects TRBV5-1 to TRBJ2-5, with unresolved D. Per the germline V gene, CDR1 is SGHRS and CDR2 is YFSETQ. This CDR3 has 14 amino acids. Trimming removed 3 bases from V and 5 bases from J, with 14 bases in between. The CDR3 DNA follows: TGCGCCAGCAGCTCGGACCTTCCGCGGGAGACCCAGTACTTC. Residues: CASSSDLPRETQYF. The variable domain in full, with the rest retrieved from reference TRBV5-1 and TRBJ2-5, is KAGVTQTPRYLIKTRGQQVTLSCSPISGHRSVSWYQQTPGQGLQFLFEYFSETQRNKGNFPGRFSGRQFSNSRSEMNVSTLELGDSALYLCASSSDLPRETQYFGPGTRLLVL.

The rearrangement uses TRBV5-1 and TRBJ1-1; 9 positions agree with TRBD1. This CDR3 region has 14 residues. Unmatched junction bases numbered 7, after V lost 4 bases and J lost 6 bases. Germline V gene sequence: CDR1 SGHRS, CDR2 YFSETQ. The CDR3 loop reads CASSRAGTGSEAFF. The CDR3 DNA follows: TGCGCCAGCAGCAGAGCCGGGACAGGGTCTGAAGCTTTCTTT.

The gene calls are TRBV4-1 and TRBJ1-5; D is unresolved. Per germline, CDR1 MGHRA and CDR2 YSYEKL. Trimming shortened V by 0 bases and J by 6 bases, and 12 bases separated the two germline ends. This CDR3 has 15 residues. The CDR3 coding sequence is TGCGCCAGCAGCCAAGATCCCGGGGAAACTCAGCCCCAGCATTTT. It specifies CASSQDPGETQPQHF.

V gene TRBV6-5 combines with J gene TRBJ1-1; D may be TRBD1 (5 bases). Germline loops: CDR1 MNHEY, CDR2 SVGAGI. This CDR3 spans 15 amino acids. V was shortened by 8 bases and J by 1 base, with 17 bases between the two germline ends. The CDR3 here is CASGAGIMTNTEAFF. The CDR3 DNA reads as TGTGCCAGCGGGGCCGGGATAATGACGAACACTGAAGCTTTCTTT.

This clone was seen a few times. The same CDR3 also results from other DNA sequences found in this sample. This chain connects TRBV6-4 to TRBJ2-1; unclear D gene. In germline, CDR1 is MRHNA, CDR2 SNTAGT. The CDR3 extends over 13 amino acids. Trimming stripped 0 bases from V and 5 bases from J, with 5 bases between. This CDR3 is CASSDSLNNEQFF. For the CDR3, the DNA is TGTGCCAGCAGTGACTCCCTAAACAATGAGCAGTTCTTC.

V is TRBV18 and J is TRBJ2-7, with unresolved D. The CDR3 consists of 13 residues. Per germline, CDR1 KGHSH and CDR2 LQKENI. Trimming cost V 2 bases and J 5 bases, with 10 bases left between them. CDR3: CASSPDPSDEQYF. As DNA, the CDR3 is TGTGCCAGCTCACCAGACCCCTCGGACGAGCAGTACTTC.

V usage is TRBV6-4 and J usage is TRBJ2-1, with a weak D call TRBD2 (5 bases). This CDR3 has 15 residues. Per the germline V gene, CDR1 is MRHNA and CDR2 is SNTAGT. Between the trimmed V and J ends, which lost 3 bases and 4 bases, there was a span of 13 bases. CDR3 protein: CASSEVRTGYNEQFF. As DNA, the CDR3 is TGTGCCAGCAGTGAAGTAAGGACGGGATACAATGAGCAGTTCTTC.

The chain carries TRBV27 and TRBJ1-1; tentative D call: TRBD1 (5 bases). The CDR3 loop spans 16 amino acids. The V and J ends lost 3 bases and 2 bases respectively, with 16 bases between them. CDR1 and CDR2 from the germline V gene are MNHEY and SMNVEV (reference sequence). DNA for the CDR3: TGTGCCAGCAGTTTCGGGGTGGGGCAGCTCAACACTGAAGCTTTCTTT. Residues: CASSFGVGQLNTEAFF.

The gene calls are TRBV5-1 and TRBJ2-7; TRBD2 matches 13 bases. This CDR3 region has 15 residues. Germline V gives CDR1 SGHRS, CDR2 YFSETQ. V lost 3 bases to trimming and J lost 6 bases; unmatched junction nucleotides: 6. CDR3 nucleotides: TGCGCCAGCAGCTCGCGGACTAGCGGGGGAGTCGAGCAGTACTTC. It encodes CASSSRTSGGVEQYF.

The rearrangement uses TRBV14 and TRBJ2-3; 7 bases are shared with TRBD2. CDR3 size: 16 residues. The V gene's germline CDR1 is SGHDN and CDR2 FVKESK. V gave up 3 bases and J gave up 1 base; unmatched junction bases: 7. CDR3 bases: TGTGCCAGCAGCCAGGTGGGAGGGCGTCGCACAGATACGCAGTATTTT. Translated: CASSQVGGRRTDTQYF.

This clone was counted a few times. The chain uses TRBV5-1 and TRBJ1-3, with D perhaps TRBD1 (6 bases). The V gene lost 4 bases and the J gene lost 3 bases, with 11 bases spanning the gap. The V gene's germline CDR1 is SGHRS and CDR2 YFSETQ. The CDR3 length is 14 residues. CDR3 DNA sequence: TGCGCCAGCAGCATGACAGGCCGTGGAAACACCATATATTTT. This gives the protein CASSMTGRGNTIYF.

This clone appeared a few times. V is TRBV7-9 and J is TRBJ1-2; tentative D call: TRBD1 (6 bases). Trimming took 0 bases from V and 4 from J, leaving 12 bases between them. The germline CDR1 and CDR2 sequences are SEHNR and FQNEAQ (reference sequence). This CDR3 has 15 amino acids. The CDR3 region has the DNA TGTGCCAGCAGCTTAGCCCCGCAGGGGTTCTATGGCTACACCTTC. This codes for CASSLAPQGFYGYTF.

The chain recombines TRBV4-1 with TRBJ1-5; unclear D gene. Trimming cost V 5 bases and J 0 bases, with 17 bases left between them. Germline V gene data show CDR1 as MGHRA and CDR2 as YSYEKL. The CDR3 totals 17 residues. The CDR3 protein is CASSTPGGIDSNQPQHF. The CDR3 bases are TGCGCCAGCAGCACCCCGGGAGGGATTGATAGCAATCAGCCCCAGCATTTT.

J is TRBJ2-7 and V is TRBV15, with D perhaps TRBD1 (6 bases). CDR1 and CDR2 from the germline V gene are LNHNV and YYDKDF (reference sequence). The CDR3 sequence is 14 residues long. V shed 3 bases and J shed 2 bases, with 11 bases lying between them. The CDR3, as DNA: TGTGCCACCAGCAGCCGCAGGGGCCCCTACGAGCAGTACTTC. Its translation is CATSSRRGPYEQYF. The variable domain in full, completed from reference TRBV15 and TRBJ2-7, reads DAMVIQNPRYQVTQFGKPVTLSCSQTLNHNVMYWYQQKSSQAPKLLFHYYDKDFNNEADTPDNFQSRRPNTSFCFLDIRSPGLGDTAMYLCATSSRRGPYEQYFGPGTRLTVT.

The CDR3 bases are TGTGCCATCAGTGCGCGGTCACAGGCTTACCCAACTAATGAAAAACTGTTTTTT. Encoded protein: CAISARSQAYPTNEKLFF. The chain has TRBV10-3 and TRBJ1-4; D is perhaps TRBD1 (5 bases). The CDR3 has 18 amino acids. V was pared by 4 bases and J by 0 bases, with 18 bases between. The germline gives CDR1 ENHRY, CDR2 SYGVKD.

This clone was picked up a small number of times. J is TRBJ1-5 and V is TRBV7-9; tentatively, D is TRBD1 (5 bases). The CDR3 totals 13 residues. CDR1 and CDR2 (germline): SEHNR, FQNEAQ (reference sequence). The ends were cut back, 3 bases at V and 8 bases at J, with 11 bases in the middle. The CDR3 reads CASSFGGREPQHF. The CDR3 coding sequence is TGTGCCAGCAGCTTCGGGGGAAGGGAGCCCCAGCATTTT.